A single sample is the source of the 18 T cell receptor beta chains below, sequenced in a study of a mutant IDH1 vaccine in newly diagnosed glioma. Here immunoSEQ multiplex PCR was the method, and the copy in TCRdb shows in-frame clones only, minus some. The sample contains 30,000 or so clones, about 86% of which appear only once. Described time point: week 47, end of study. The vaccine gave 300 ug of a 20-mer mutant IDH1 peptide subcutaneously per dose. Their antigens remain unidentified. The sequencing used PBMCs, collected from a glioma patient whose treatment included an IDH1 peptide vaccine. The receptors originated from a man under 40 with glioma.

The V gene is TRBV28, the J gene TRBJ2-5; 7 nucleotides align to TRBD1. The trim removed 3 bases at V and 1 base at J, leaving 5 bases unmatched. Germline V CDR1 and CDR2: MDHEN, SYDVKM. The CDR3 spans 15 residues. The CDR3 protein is CASSLGTVLQETQYF. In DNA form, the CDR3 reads TGTGCCAGCAGTTTGGGGACAGTCCTCCAAGAGACCCAGTACTTC.

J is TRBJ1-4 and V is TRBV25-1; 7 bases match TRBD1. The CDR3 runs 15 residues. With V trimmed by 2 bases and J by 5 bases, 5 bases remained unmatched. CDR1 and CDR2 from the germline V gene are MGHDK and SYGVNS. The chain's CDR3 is CASSEAGQYNEKLFF. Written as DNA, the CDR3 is TGTGCCAGCAGTGAAGCGGGACAGTACAATGAAAAACTGTTTTTT.

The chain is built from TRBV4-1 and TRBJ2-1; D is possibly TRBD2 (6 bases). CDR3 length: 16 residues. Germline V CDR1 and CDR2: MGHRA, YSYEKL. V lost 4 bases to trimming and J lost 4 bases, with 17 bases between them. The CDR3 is CASSLRDFPGYNEQFF. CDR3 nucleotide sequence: TGCGCCAGCAGCCTACGGGACTTCCCGGGTTACAATGAGCAGTTCTTC.

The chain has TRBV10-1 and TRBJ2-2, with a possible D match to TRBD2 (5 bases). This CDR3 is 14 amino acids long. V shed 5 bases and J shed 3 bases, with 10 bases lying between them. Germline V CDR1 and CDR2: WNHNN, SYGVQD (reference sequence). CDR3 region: CASSPDWDTGELFF. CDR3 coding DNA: TGCGCCAGCAGTCCGGACTGGGACACCGGGGAGCTGTTTTTT.

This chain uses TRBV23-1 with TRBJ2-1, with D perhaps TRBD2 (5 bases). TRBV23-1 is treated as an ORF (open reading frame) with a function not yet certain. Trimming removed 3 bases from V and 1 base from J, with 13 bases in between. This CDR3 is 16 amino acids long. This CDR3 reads CASSQDGVPSYNEQFF. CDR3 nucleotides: TGCGCCAGCAGTCAGGACGGGGTACCTTCCTACAATGAGCAGTTCTTC.

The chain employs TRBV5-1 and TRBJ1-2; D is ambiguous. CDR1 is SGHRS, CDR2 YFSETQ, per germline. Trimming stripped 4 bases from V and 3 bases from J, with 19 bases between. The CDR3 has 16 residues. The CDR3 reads CASSPLPTQTDYGYTF. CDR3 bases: TGCGCCAGCAGCCCTCTACCGACACAAACGGACTATGGCTACACCTTC.

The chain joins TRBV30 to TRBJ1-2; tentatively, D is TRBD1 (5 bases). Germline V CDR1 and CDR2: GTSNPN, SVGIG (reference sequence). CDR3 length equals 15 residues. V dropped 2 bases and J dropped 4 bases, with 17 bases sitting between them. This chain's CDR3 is CAWSLMGRVSYGYTF. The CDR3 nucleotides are TGTGCCTGGAGTCTTATGGGCAGGGTGTCCTATGGCTACACCTTC. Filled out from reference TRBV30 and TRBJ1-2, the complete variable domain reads SQTIHQWPATLVQPVGSPLSLECTVEGTSNPNLYWYRQAAGRGLQLLFYSVGIGQISSEVPQNLSASRPQDRQFILSSKKLLLSDSGFYLCAWSLMGRVSYGYTFGSGTRLTVV.

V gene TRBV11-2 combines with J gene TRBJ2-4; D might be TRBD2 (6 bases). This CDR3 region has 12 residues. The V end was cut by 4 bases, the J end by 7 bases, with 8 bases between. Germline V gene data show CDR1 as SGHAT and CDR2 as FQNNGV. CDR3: CASSSAGNIQYF. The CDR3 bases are TGTGCCAGCAGCTCTGCGGGGAACATTCAGTACTTC.

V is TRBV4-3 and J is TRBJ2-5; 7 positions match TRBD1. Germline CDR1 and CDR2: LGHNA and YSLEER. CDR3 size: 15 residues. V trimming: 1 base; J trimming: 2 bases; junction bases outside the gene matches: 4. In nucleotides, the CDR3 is TGCGCCAGCAGCCAAGGAGCCAGGGGGCAAGAGACCCAGTACTTC. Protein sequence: CASSQGARGQETQYF.

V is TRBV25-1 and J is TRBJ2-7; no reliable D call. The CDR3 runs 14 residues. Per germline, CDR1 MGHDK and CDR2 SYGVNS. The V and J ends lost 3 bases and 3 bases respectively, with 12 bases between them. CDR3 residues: CASSDTPDDYEQYF. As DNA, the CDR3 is TGTGCCAGCAGTGATACCCCTGATGACTACGAGCAGTACTTC.

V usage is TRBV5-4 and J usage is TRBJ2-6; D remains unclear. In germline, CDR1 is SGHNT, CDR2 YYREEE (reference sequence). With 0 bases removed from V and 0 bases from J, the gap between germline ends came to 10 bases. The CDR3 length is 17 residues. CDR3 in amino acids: CASSLANSASGANVLTF. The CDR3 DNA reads TGTGCCAGCAGCTTGGCCAACTCAGCCTCTGGGGCCAACGTCCTGACTTTC.

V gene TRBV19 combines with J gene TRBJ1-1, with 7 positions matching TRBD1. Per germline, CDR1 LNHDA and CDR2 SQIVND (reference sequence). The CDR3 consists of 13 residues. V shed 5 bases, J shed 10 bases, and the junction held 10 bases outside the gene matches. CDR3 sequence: CASSGGTAWGAFF. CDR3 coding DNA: TGTGCCAGTAGTGGTGGGACAGCCTGGGGAGCTTTCTTT.

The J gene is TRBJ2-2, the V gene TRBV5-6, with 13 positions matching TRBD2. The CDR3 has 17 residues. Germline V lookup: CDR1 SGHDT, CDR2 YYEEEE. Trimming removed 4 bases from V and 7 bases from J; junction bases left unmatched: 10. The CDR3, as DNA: TGTGCCAGCAGCGATATACTAGCGGGGGGGCACGGCGGGGAGCTGTTTTTT. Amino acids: CASSDILAGGHGGELFF.

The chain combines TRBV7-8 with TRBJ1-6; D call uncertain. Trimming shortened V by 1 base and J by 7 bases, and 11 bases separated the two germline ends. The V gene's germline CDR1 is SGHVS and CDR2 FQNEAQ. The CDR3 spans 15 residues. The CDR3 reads CASSLVRRLNSPLHF. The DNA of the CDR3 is TGTGCCAGCAGCTTAGTCAGGCGGCTCAATTCACCCCTCCACTTT.

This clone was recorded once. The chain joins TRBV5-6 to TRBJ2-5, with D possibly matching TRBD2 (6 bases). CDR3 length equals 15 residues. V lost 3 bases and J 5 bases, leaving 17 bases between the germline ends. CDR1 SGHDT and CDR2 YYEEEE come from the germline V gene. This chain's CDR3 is CASSWGVDMTETQYF. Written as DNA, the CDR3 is TGTGCCAGCAGCTGGGGGGTCGATATGACCGAGACCCAGTACTTC. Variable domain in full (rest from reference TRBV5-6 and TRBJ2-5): DAGVTQSPTHLIKTRGQQVTLRCSPKSGHDTVSWYQQALGQGPQFIFQYYEEEERQRGNFPDRFSGHQFPNYSSELNVNALLLGDSALYLCASSWGVDMTETQYFGPGTRLLVL.

The CDR3, as DNA: TGCGCCAGCAGCTTGGGGCCCAGGGGACCCAACTATGGCTACACCTTC. Its translation: CASSLGPRGPNYGYTF. The chain uses TRBV5-1 and TRBJ1-2; D may be TRBD1 (6 bases). The CDR3 contains 16 residues. Between the trimmed V and J ends, which lost 0 bases and 2 bases, there was a span of 14 bases. CDR1 is SGHRS and CDR2 is YFSETQ in the germline V gene.

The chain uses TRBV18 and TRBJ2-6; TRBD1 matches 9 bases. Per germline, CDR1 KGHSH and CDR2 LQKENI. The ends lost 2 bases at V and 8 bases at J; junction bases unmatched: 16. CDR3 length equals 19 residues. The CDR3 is CASSPTTDRGNRLSNVLTF. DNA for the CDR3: TGTGCCAGCTCACCAACCACGGACAGGGGCAATCGTTTGTCCAACGTCCTGACTTTC.

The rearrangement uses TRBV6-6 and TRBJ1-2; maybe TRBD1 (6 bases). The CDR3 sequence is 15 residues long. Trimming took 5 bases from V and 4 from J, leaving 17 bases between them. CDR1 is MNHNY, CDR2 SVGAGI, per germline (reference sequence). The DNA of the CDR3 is TGTGCCAGCAGTCCAAAAGAGGACAGCAGCTATGGCTACACCTTC. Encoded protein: CASSPKEDSSYGYTF.